Below are 23 T cell receptor beta chains sequenced from a single sample in a study of cytomegalovirus exposure and HLA in healthy donors (TCRdb year 2017). The library was made by the immunoSEQ multiplex PCR assay. A mixture of 60 forward primers for TCR Vbeta segments and 13 reverse primers for TCR Jbeta segments was used in the multiplex PCR. TCRdb stores this immuneACCESS table with in-frame sequences only. Part of the clones is absent; in the studies checked, under half of the shortfall reflects unresolved V genes, and no reason is known for the rest. The table for this sample records tens of thousands of clones. The biggest ten clones account for less than 15% of the sample. Specimen: PBMCs. The receptors were gathered from a woman aged 30 to 39 in good health and CMV-seropositive.

The rearrangement uses TRBV7-8 and TRBJ2-7; no definite D call. V was cut by 5 bases and J by 3 bases, with 8 bases left in between. CDR1 SGHVS and CDR2 FQNEAQ come from the germline V gene. The CDR3 consists of 12 residues. This chain's CDR3 is CASSPDIYEQYF. Here the CDR3 DNA reads TGTGCCAGCAGCCCTGACATCTACGAGCAGTACTTC.

Remarks on this clone: An end of the junction does not agree with germline; a read error may underlie this. This chain joins TRBV10-3 and TRBJ1-5, with 10 bases lining up with TRBD1. The germline V gene encodes CDR1 ENHRY and CDR2 SYGVKD. CDR3 length equals 16 residues. The DNA for the CDR3 is TGTGCCAGCAGTGAGTTGGGGACAGGGGCTAATCAGCCCCAGCATTTT. Its protein product is CASSELGTGANQPQHF.

This chain links TRBV5-4 with TRBJ2-5; TRBD2 matches at 12 bases. The J segment lost 2 bases and the V segment lost 5 bases, leaving 7 bases of the junction unmatched. This CDR3 comprises 16 residues. CDR1 is SGHNT and CDR2 is YYREEE in the germline V gene (reference sequence). CDR3 in DNA: TGTGCCAGCAGTTTCCCCGGGACTAGCGGGCAAGAGACCCAGTACTTC. Its translation is CASSFPGTSGQETQYF.

This chain uses TRBV11-3 with TRBJ1-2; 7 bases align to TRBD1. This CDR3 is 15 amino acids long. Germline lookup yields CDR1 SGHNT and CDR2 YENEEA. The V and J ends lost 5 bases and 0 bases, in that order; junction bases with no gene match: 6. CDR3 loop: CASSAGTAANYGYTF. CDR3 nucleotide sequence: TGTGCCAGCAGCGCAGGGACAGCAGCTAACTATGGCTACACCTTC.

The chain has TRBV7-9 and TRBJ1-1; D is possibly TRBD1 (5 bases). Germline assignment: CDR1 SEHNR and CDR2 FQNEAQ (reference sequence). V lost 6 bases, J lost 1 base, and 9 bases lay in between. This CDR3 contains 13 residues. This CDR3 is CASRPTENTEAFF. CDR3 in DNA: TGTGCCAGCAGACCGACAGAGAACACTGAAGCTTTCTTT.

This chain joins TRBV4-2 and TRBJ1-2; no firm D call. The length of the CDR3 is 15 residues. Trimming took 0 bases from V and 8 from J, leaving 16 bases between them. Looked up from germline, CDR1 is LGHNA and CDR2 is YNFKEQ. The DNA of the CDR3 is TGTGCCAGCAGCCAAGATCAGGACTTCTACGAGGGCTACACCTTC. It encodes CASSQDQDFYEGYTF.

The chain carries TRBV18 and TRBJ2-5; no reliable D call. The germline V gene encodes CDR1 KGHSH and CDR2 LQKENI. Trimming stripped 4 bases from V and 2 bases from J, with 5 bases between. The CDR3 sequence is 12 residues long. The CDR3 loop is CASSRQQETQYF. CDR3 in DNA: TGTGCCAGCTCACGGCAGCAAGAGACCCAGTACTTC.

The V and J genes are TRBV2 and TRBJ2-5; 7 bases match TRBD1. There are 16 residues in the CDR3. Trimming at V came to 3 bases and at J to 0 bases, leaving 7 bases not matched to a gene. Germline V gives CDR1 SNHLY, CDR2 FYNNEI. CDR3 sequence (DNA): TGTGCCAGCAGTGATGACAGGGACCCGAACCAAGAGACCCAGTACTTC. It yields the protein CASSDDRDPNQETQYF.

This chain links TRBV30 with TRBJ2-7; 7 nucleotides agree with TRBD2. J was trimmed by 3 bases and V by 5 bases; bases with no gene match: 4. Germline V lookup: CDR1 GTSNPN, CDR2 SVGIG (reference sequence). This CDR3 region has 12 residues. The CDR3 nucleotides read TGTGCCTGGGCTTCTAGCGGCTACGAGCAGTACTTC. Its translation: CAWASSGYEQYF. The variable domain in full, with the rest retrieved from reference TRBV30 and TRBJ2-7, is SQTIHQWPATLVQPVGSPLSLECTVEGTSNPNLYWYRQAAGRGLQLLFYSVGIGQISSEVPQNLSASRPQDRQFILSSKKLLLSDSGFYLCAWASSGYEQYFGPGTRLTVT.

The J gene is TRBJ2-7, the V gene TRBV7-9; 8 bases agree with TRBD1. Germline-derived CDR1 and CDR2 are SEHNR and FQNEAQ (reference sequence). This CDR3 is 14 amino acids long. The V gene end was trimmed by 5 bases and the J gene end by 5 bases; junction bases not matched to a gene: 8. The CDR3 DNA is TGTGCCAGCAGCCCAAAGGACAGGGTACACGAGCAGTACTTC. This translates into CASSPKDRVHEQYF.

V and J are TRBV6-4 and TRBJ2-2; D is possibly TRBD2 (6 bases). CDR1 and CDR2 from the germline V gene are MRHNA and SNTAGT. V was cut by 2 bases and J by 6 bases, with 10 bases left in between. The CDR3 sequence is 14 residues long. The DNA of the CDR3 is TGTGCCAGCAGTGACACTGCTAGCGCCGGGGAGCTGTTTTTT. Amino acids: CASSDTASAGELFF.

V usage is TRBV7-9 and J usage is TRBJ2-1; 13 bases line up with TRBD2. This CDR3 has 16 amino acids. With 5 bases clipped from V and 7 bases from J, the junction kept 8 bases outside the gene matches. Germline V lookup: CDR1 SEHNR, CDR2 FQNEAQ (reference sequence). The CDR3 DNA reads TGTGCCAGCAGCCCACTAGCGGGAGGGCCTCTGAATGAGCAGTTCTTC. Translating gives CASSPLAGGPLNEQFF.

The chain employs TRBV25-1 and TRBJ1-4; possible D gene TRBD1, 5 bases. The CDR3 has 17 residues. Trimming left V 1 base short and J 4 bases short, with 16 bases between. Germline CDR1 reads MGHDK; CDR2 reads SYGVNS. CDR3 bases: TGTGCCAGCAGTGAATTAACTCCGACAGTGCGTAATGAAAAACTGTTTTTT. Amino acid sequence: CASSELTPTVRNEKLFF.

The chain employs TRBV28 and TRBJ1-4; TRBD1 is a possible D gene (6 bases). This CDR3 contains 16 residues. Germline V gene data show CDR1 as MDHEN and CDR2 as SYDVKM. With 0 bases removed from V and 4 bases from J, the gap between germline ends came to 12 bases. The CDR3 loop reads CASSLWEDRSNEKLFF. The CDR3 nucleotides are TGTGCCAGCAGTTTATGGGAAGACAGGAGTAATGAAAAACTGTTTTTT.

The chain combines TRBV28 with TRBJ1-5; 7 nucleotides line up with TRBD1. The junction had 2 bases not matched to a gene; V was cut back by 5 bases and J by 1 base. The CDR3 consists of 14 residues. Germline CDR1 and CDR2: MDHEN and SYDVKM. The CDR3 DNA sequence: TGTGCCAGCAGTCCAGGGGGGAGCAATCAGCCCCAGCATTTT. It specifies CASSPGGSNQPQHF.

The gene calls are TRBV2 and TRBJ1-5; D possibly corresponds to TRBD1 (5 bases). Trimming shortened V by 3 bases and J by 4 bases, and 13 bases separated the two germline ends. Germline CDR1 reads SNHLY; CDR2 reads FYNNEI. CDR3 size: 15 residues. CDR3 residues: CASSELQGRNQPQHF. CDR3 nucleotide sequence: TGTGCCAGCAGTGAGTTGCAGGGCCGAAATCAGCCCCAGCATTTT.

The V and J genes are TRBV7-9 and TRBJ1-2, with TRBD1 as a possible D gene (5 bases). Germline CDR1 reads SEHNR; CDR2 reads FQNEAQ (reference sequence). The CDR3 is made up of 14 amino acids. Trimming cost V 3 bases and J 8 bases, with 16 bases left between them. CDR3 protein: CASSFRTGVAGYTF. CDR3 sequence (DNA): TGTGCCAGCAGCTTTCGCACAGGCGTCGCAGGCTACACCTTC.

The chain joins TRBV19 to TRBJ2-7; D unclear. CDR1 and CDR2 (germline): LNHDA, SQIVND (reference sequence). This CDR3 contains 15 residues. V lost 2 bases and J lost 4, with 15 bases in between. The CDR3 region is CASSIRSHEVYEQYF. The DNA for the CDR3 is TGTGCCAGTAGTATACGTAGCCATGAAGTTTACGAGCAGTACTTC.

As regards this clone: The same CDR3 is also encoded by other DNA sequences in this sample. V usage is TRBV30 and J usage is TRBJ1-5; no firm D call. Germline CDR1 reads GTSNPN; CDR2 reads SVGIG (reference sequence). CDR3 length: 13 amino acids. V lost 0 bases to trimming and J lost 0 bases, with 3 bases between them. As DNA, the CDR3 is TGTGCCTGGAGTGTGGCTAGCAATCAGCCCCAGCATTTT. Protein: CAWSVASNQPQHF.

The chain links TRBV7-9 to TRBJ2-5, with 7 bases matching TRBD1. The CDR3 is made up of 15 amino acids. CDR1 is SEHNR and CDR2 is FQNEAQ in the germline V gene (reference sequence). With 4 bases clipped from V and 2 bases from J, the junction kept 7 bases outside the gene matches. CDR3 coding DNA: TGTGCCAGCAGCTCCGGACAGGCGACACAAGAGACCCAGTACTTC. It yields the protein CASSSGQATQETQYF.

The chain has TRBV9 and TRBJ1-2; 9 nucleotides line up with TRBD1. This CDR3 comprises 17 residues. The germline gives CDR1 SGDLS, CDR2 YYNGEE. Trimming at V came to 2 bases and at J to 6 bases, leaving 14 bases not matched to a gene. This CDR3 reads CASSVSGGQGLIHGYTF. The CDR3 coding sequence is TGTGCCAGCAGCGTCAGCGGGGGACAGGGCCTTATCCATGGCTACACCTTC.

The chain has TRBV5-8 and TRBJ2-2; tentatively, D is TRBD2 (6 bases). The germline V gene encodes CDR1 SGHTS and CDR2 YDEGEE. V was shortened by 0 bases and J by 6 bases, with 9 bases between the two germline ends. This CDR3 spans 14 amino acids. Written as DNA, the CDR3 is TGTGCCAGCAGCTTGGATCGCGGGGCCGGGGAGCTGTTTTTT. Protein sequence: CASSLDRGAGELFF.

The chain carries TRBV13 and TRBJ2-7; TRBD1 matches 7 bases. J was trimmed by 4 bases and V by 5 bases; bases with no gene match: 8. This CDR3 is 14 amino acids long. The germline V gene has CDR1 PRHDT and CDR2 FYEKMQ (reference sequence). This chain's CDR3 is CASSTRQGKYEQYF. CDR3 DNA sequence: TGTGCCAGCAGCACCCGACAGGGAAAATACGAGCAGTACTTC.